The source of this T cell receptor (beta chain) is a study of blood T cell repertoires in COVID-19. From germline, CDR1 is LGHDT and CDR2 YNNKEL (reference sequence). With 5 bases clipped from V and 8 bases from J, the junction kept 8 bases outside the gene matches. This CDR3 has 13 amino acids. Profiled with immunoSEQ multiplex PCR; TCRdb holds only in-frame clones, not every one. Of roughly 220,000 clones listed, about nine tenths are singletons. Sequenced: peripheral blood. This receptor was obtained from a young man who had recovered from COVID-19. J is TRBJ1-2 and V is TRBV3-1 (or the pseudogene TRBV3-2); 7 bases line up with TRBD1. The CDR3 nucleotides read TGTGCCAGCAGCGACGAGACAGGGTTAGGCTACACCTTC. Protein: CASSDETGLGYTF.